This entry lists 24 T cell receptor beta chains sequenced from one sample in a study of T cell responses to AZD1222 COVID-19 vaccine. TCRdb's table, derived via immunoSEQ multiplex PCR, lists solely in-frame clones and lacks some. The table has about 190,000 clones, over 70% seen once; the top ten hold approximately 2.7%. The sequencing used peripheral blood, collected on day 0 of MenACWY control vaccination. The receptors stem from an adult in good health.

The chain links TRBV7-2 to TRBJ1-1, with D maybe TRBD1 (5 bases). Germline V gene data show CDR1 as SGHTA and CDR2 as FQGNSA. Trimming pared 8 bases from V and 1 base from J, leaving 11 bases between. The CDR3 covers 13 residues. The CDR3, as DNA: TGTGCCAGCCCTACGGGGGGGAACACTGAAGCTTTCTTT. This gives the protein CASPTGGNTEAFF. Filled out from reference TRBV7-2 and TRBJ1-1, the complete variable domain reads GAGVSQSPSNKVTEKGKDVELRCDPISGHTALYWYRQSLGQGLEFLIYFQGNSAPDKSGLPSDRFSAERTGGSVSTLTIQRTQQEDSAVYLCASPTGGNTEAFFGQGTRLTVV.

The chain joins TRBV9 to TRBJ2-6; maybe TRBD1 (6 bases). The V end was cut by 2 bases, the J end by 2 bases, with 8 bases between. Per germline, CDR1 SGDLS and CDR2 YYNGEE. This CDR3 is built from 15 residues. CDR3 region: CASSVNRAGANVLTF. As DNA, the CDR3 is TGTGCCAGCAGCGTCAACAGGGCTGGGGCCAACGTCCTGACTTTC.

This clone was found a few times. The junction and the germline gene differ at one end; a read error may be behind it. The CDR3 DNA sequence: TGCAGCGTTGTGACTGTGATGAACGCTGAAGCTTTCTTT. This gives the protein CSVVTVMNAEAFF. The chain joins TRBV29-1 to TRBJ1-1, with D unresolved. This CDR3 has 13 residues. CDR1 is SQVTM, CDR2 ANQGSEA, per germline. The complete variable domain, with remaining parts taken from reference TRBV29-1 and TRBJ1-1, reads SAVISQKPSRDICQRGTSLTIQCQVDSQVTMMFWYRQQPGQSLTLIATANQGSEATYESGFVIDKFPISRPNLTFSTLTVSNMSPEDSSIYLCSVVTVMNAEAFFGQGTRLTVV.

This sequence joins TRBV18 and TRBJ2-7; possibly TRBD1 or TRBD2 for D (5 bases each). The CDR3 is 15 amino acids. V dropped 5 bases and J dropped 2 bases, with 16 bases sitting between them. Germline-derived CDR1 and CDR2 are KGHSH and LQKENI. CDR3 region: CASSLGPQGAYEQYF. CDR3 sequence (DNA): TGTGCCAGCTCATTGGGACCCCAGGGCGCCTACGAGCAGTACTTC.

V and J are TRBV4-1 and TRBJ1-1; tentative D call: TRBD1 (5 bases). V shed 1 base and J shed 4 bases, with 10 bases lying between them. The CDR3 is 14 residues long. Germline CDR1 is MGHRA and CDR2 is YSYEKL. The CDR3 spells CASSQVPGGTEAFF. CDR3 bases: TGCGCCAGCAGCCAAGTTCCCGGGGGCACTGAAGCTTTCTTT.

V gene TRBV3-1 (or the pseudogene TRBV3-2) combines with J gene TRBJ2-1; 13 nucleotides align to TRBD2. V trimming: 1 base; J trimming: 0 bases; junction bases outside the gene matches: 3. Germline assignment: CDR1 LGHDT and CDR2 YNNKEL (reference sequence). CDR3 length equals 18 residues. For the CDR3, the DNA is TGTGCCAGCAGCCAAGGGACTAGCGGGGGCCGCTCCTACAATGAGCAGTTCTTC. Amino acids: CASSQGTSGGRSYNEQFF.

On this clone itself: Additional DNA sequences in this sample encode the identical CDR3. V and J are TRBV9 and TRBJ1-4; 10 bases align to TRBD1. With 0 bases clipped from V and 8 bases from J, the junction kept 4 bases outside the gene matches. The CDR3 is 15 residues long. CDR1 SGDLS and CDR2 YYNGEE come from the germline V gene. The CDR3 coding sequence is TGTGCCAGCAGCGTAGGACAGGGGGCTGGAGAAAAACTGTTTTTT. Protein: CASSVGQGAGEKLFF.

This chain uses TRBV19 with TRBJ1-1; D is uncertain. Trimming left V 3 bases short and J 1 base short, with 12 bases between. Germline CDR1 LNHDA, CDR2 SQIVND (reference sequence). This CDR3 region has 15 residues. CDR3 in amino acids: CASSITGIRNTEAFF. As DNA, the CDR3 is TGTGCCAGTAGTATTACGGGCATACGGAACACTGAAGCTTTCTTT.

This sequence joins TRBV2 and TRBJ1-2, with TRBD1 matching over 10 bases. CDR1 is SNHLY, CDR2 FYNNEI, per germline. This CDR3 spans 16 amino acids. V gave up 5 bases and J gave up 5 bases; unmatched junction bases: 11. The CDR3 bases are TGTGCCAGCAGTCAACCGGGACAGGGGTTCCGTTATGGCTACACCTTC. Amino acid sequence: CASSQPGQGFRYGYTF.

This CDR3 reads CASSLDIYEQYF. The CDR3 DNA reads as TGTGCCAGCAGTTTGGACATTTACGAGCAGTACTTC. This chain joins TRBV28 and TRBJ2-7, with D perhaps matching TRBD1 (5 bases). Deletions cut 3 bases from V and 4 bases from J, with 7 bases between. The CDR3 runs to 12 residues. Germline V gene data show CDR1 as MDHEN and CDR2 as SYDVKM.

The rearrangement uses TRBV6-5 and TRBJ2-3; D possibly corresponds to TRBD2 (5 bases). The germline gives CDR1 MNHEY, CDR2 SVGAGI. The V and J ends lost 0 bases and 4 bases respectively, with 14 bases between them. The CDR3 is made up of 16 amino acids. This CDR3 is CASSYSRLAGPDTQYF. The CDR3 DNA reads as TGTGCCAGCAGTTACTCGCGCCTAGCCGGGCCAGATACGCAGTATTTT.

The rearrangement uses TRBV28 and TRBJ2-7, with 10 bases aligning to TRBD2. The CDR3 is made up of 13 amino acids. In germline, CDR1 is MDHEN, CDR2 SYDVKM. Trimming at V came to 6 bases and at J to 4 bases, leaving 3 bases not matched to a gene. The CDR3 bases are TGTGCCAGCAGGGCTAGCGGGGGTTACGAGCAGTACTTC. It specifies CASRASGGYEQYF.

This chain joins TRBV4-3 and TRBJ2-7; no reliable D call. Germline CDR1 is LGHNA and CDR2 is YSLEER. This CDR3 spans 13 amino acids. V lost 1 base and J lost 9, with 13 bases in between. The CDR3 bases are TGCGCCAGCAGCCAAGGCCGGTCGGCAGTGCAGTACTTC. Translated: CASSQGRSAVQYF.

The chain combines TRBV27 with TRBJ2-7; D is perhaps TRBD2 (6 bases). V was pared by 5 bases and J by 5 bases, with 16 bases between. The CDR3 covers 14 residues. In germline, CDR1 is MNHEY, CDR2 SMNVEV (reference sequence). The CDR3 spells CASSTTGGSDEQYF. The DNA for the CDR3 is TGTGCCAGCAGTACGACCGGGGGTAGCGACGAGCAGTACTTC.

The chain recombines TRBV7-9 with TRBJ2-7, with D unclear. The germline V gene has CDR1 SEHNR and CDR2 FQNEAQ (reference sequence). Deletions cut 5 bases from V and 8 bases from J, with 16 bases between. The CDR3 is 13 residues long. The CDR3: CASSPADGRQQYF. CDR3 DNA: TGTGCCAGCAGCCCGGCTGACGGGCGACAGCAGTACTTC.

This rearrangement joins TRBV9 to TRBJ2-3; 7 bases agree with TRBD2. Germline V CDR1 and CDR2: SGDLS, YYNGEE. V lost 5 bases, J lost 8 bases, and 11 bases stayed unmatched. CDR3 length: 14 residues. The CDR3 nucleotides are TGTGCCAGCAGGGTGCTAGCGGAGGAGGGTACGCAGTATTTT. Residues: CASRVLAEEGTQYF.

This chain links TRBV28 with TRBJ1-5; unclear D gene. V was pared by 5 bases and J by 3 bases, with 17 bases between. The CDR3 has 16 residues. Germline-derived CDR1 and CDR2 are MDHEN and SYDVKM. This CDR3 reads CASSPLSDGLNQPQHF. CDR3 in DNA: TGTGCCAGCAGTCCCTTATCCGACGGTCTCAATCAGCCCCAGCATTTT. Filled out from reference TRBV28 and TRBJ1-5, the complete variable domain reads DVKVTQSSRYLVKRTGEKVFLECVQDMDHENMFWYRQDPGLGLRLIYFSYDVKMKEKGDIPEGYSVSREKKERFSLILESASTNQTSMYLCASSPLSDGLNQPQHFGDGTRLSIL.

This sequence joins TRBV4-2 and TRBJ2-7; D ambiguous. The CDR3 has 15 amino acids. V shed 0 bases and J shed 0 bases, with 9 bases lying between them. Germline V CDR1 and CDR2: LGHNA, YNFKEQ. CDR3 protein: CASSQDSVTSYEQYF. CDR3 bases: TGTGCCAGCAGCCAAGATTCCGTGACCTCCTACGAGCAGTACTTC.

V and J are TRBV6-5 and TRBJ1-2; TRBD1 agrees at 7 bases. J gave up 2 bases and V 5 bases, and 5 bases lay outside the gene matches. Germline V gene lookup returns CDR1 MNHEY and CDR2 SVGAGI. This CDR3 is built from 14 residues. The CDR3, as DNA: TGTGCCAGCAGTCCCGGGACAGAAAACTATGGCTACACCTTC. This codes for CASSPGTENYGYTF.

The chain combines TRBV13 with TRBJ1-1; 8 nucleotides match TRBD1. Germline loops: CDR1 PRHDT, CDR2 FYEKMQ (reference sequence). The V gene end was trimmed by 4 bases and the J gene end by 6 bases; junction bases not matched to a gene: 16. The CDR3 spans 17 residues. Here the CDR3 reads CASSSRPPGGMNSEAFF. The CDR3 DNA is TGTGCCAGCAGCTCTAGACCACCAGGGGGCATGAATTCTGAAGCTTTCTTT.

The chain employs TRBV5-1 and TRBJ2-1; 12 bases map to TRBD2. Trimming at V came to 2 bases and at J to 1 base, leaving 10 bases not matched to a gene. The CDR3 consists of 19 residues. The germline gives CDR1 SGHRS, CDR2 YFSETQ. The CDR3 DNA sequence: TGCGCCAGCAGCTTTAGACTAGCGGGAGCCCCTCGATCCTACAATGAGCAGTTCTTC. Translation: CASSFRLAGAPRSYNEQFF.

DNA for the CDR3: TGTGCCAGCACCCCGAGGGTGACCGGGGAGCTGTTTTTT. This gives the protein CASTPRVTGELFF. This rearrangement joins TRBV7-8 to TRBJ2-2, with D possibly matching TRBD2 (5 bases). The V gene lost 7 bases and the J gene lost 5 bases, with 11 bases spanning the gap. The CDR3 runs to 13 residues. Germline V gene lookup returns CDR1 SGHVS and CDR2 FQNEAQ.

The chain links TRBV2 to TRBJ1-1; a weak D match, TRBD1 (5 bases). Trimming took off 4 bases at V and 1 base at J, with 13 bases between the two ends. CDR3 length equals 15 residues. Germline V lookup: CDR1 SNHLY, CDR2 FYNNEI. DNA of the CDR3: TGTGCCAGCAGTGGGCAGGGCGGCTGGAACACTGAAGCTTTCTTT. This codes for CASSGQGGWNTEAFF. Complete variable domain (other parts from reference TRBV2 and TRBJ1-1): EPEVTQTPSHQVTQMGQEVILRCVPISNHLYFYWYRQILGQKVEFLVSFYNNEISEKSEIFDDQFSVERPDGSNFTLKIRSTKLEDSAMYFCASSGQGGWNTEAFFGQGTRLTVV.

V gene TRBV12-3 or TRBV12-4 combines with J gene TRBJ2-5, with 7 bases lining up with TRBD2. CDR3 length: 13 amino acids. Trimming removed 6 bases from V and 5 bases from J; junction bases left unmatched: 6. The chain's CDR3 is CASSRTRRETQYF. CDR3 in DNA: TGTGCCAGCAGCCGGACTAGACGCGAGACCCAGTACTTC.